Below are 25 T cell receptor beta chains sequenced from a single sample in a study of T cell responses to AZD1222 COVID-19 vaccine. Clones were read by immunoSEQ multiplex PCR, and TCRdb kept only the in-frame ones, dropping some. The data hold roughly 100,000 clones, with roughly 90% observed a single time. The specimen comprised peripheral blood, sampled on day 0 of AZD1222 vaccination. The receptors here all came from an adult in good health.

The V gene is TRBV19, the J gene TRBJ1-3; perhaps TRBD1 as D (6 bases). Trimming removed 6 bases at V and 15 bases at J, with 21 bases between. The CDR3 spans 13 residues. Looked up from germline, CDR1 is LNHDA and CDR2 is SQIVND (reference sequence). The CDR3 sequence: CASRLAGAHSQYF. Written as DNA, the CDR3 is TGTGCCAGTAGACTTGCAGGGGCTCATTCACAATATTTT.

This clone was seen just once. CDR3 loop: CASSLNPTGDEQFF. In DNA form, the CDR3 reads TGTGCCAGCAGCTTAAACCCGACAGGGGATGAGCAGTTCTTC. J is TRBJ2-1 and V is TRBV7-3; 8 bases match TRBD1. This CDR3 contains 14 residues. Germline V CDR1 and CDR2: SGHTA, FQGTGA. V gave up 1 base and J gave up 8 bases; unmatched junction bases: 4.

A remark on this clone: The junction does not match germline at one end; this may be a read error. This sequence joins TRBV7-7 and TRBJ2-5, with TRBD1 identical over 11 bases. The germline V gene encodes CDR1 SSHAT and CDR2 FNYEAQ (reference sequence). CDR3 size: 15 residues. CDR3 protein: CASSPGTGGKETQYF. CDR3 in DNA: TGTGCTAGCAGCCCCGGGACAGGGGGTAAGGAGACCCAGTACTTC. Full variable domain (missing parts from reference TRBV7-7 and TRBJ2-5): GAGVSQSPRYKVTKRGQDVTLRCDPISSHATLYWYQQALGQGPEFLTYFNYEAQPDKSGLPSDRFSAERPEGSISTLTIQRTEQRDSAMYRCASSPGTGGKETQYFGPGTRLLVL.

This clone appeared once. The chain recombines TRBV28 with TRBJ2-4, with no clear D. Per the germline V gene, CDR1 is MDHEN and CDR2 is SYDVKM. V gave up 6 bases and J gave up 5 bases, with 11 bases separating them. This CDR3 comprises 13 residues. The CDR3 region has the DNA TGTGCCAGCAGCTTAAAAATGCAAAACATTCAGTACTTC. Its translation: CASSLKMQNIQYF.

V and J are TRBV12-5 and TRBJ1-5; D is unresolved. The CDR3 is made up of 15 amino acids. Germline CDR1 LGHNT, CDR2 FRNRAP. The V and J ends lost 1 base and 4 bases respectively, with 11 bases between them. Here the CDR3 reads CASGLDRLRNQPQHF. The CDR3 bases are TGTGCTAGTGGTTTGGATAGGTTACGGAATCAGCCCCAGCATTTT.

The chain combines TRBV19 with TRBJ1-1; D is unclear. Germline lookup yields CDR1 LNHDA and CDR2 SQIVND (reference sequence). The V end lost 5 bases, the J end lost 6 bases, and 4 bases lay between the germline ends. The CDR3 is 10 residues long. DNA of the CDR3: TGTGCCAGTAGTCGGTCTGAAGCTTTCTTT. Translated, it gives CASSRSEAFF.

V usage is TRBV5-4 and J usage is TRBJ2-2; D possibly corresponds to TRBD2 (6 bases). Between the trimmed V and J ends, which lost 4 bases and 6 bases, there was a span of 16 bases. CDR1 is SGHNT and CDR2 is YYREEE in the germline V gene (reference sequence). This CDR3 region has 15 residues. In DNA form, the CDR3 reads TGTGCCAGCAGCCGGGGAGGTGAAGTTGCCGGGGAGCTGTTTTTT. Its protein product is CASSRGGEVAGELFF.

This chain's CDR3 is CASKIQGVRLEQYF. In nucleotides, the CDR3 is TGTGCCAGCAAAATACAGGGGGTTCGCCTCGAGCAGTACTTC. The chain is built from TRBV6-5 and TRBJ2-7, with TRBD1 identical over 8 bases. Germline assignment: CDR1 MNHEY and CDR2 SVGAGI. Trimming removed 7 bases from V and 6 bases from J; junction bases left unmatched: 11. The CDR3 runs to 14 residues.

The rearrangement joins TRBV7-3 to TRBJ2-2; 8 nucleotides match TRBD2. The CDR3 contains 16 residues. J was trimmed by 4 bases and V by 5 bases; bases with no gene match: 9. Germline lookup yields CDR1 SGHTA and CDR2 FQGTGA. CDR3 nucleotides: TGTGCCAGCAGCCCTAATGGCGGGAGGTCCACCGGGGAGCTGTTTTTT. Its protein product is CASSPNGGRSTGELFF. The whole variable domain, remainder taken from reference TRBV7-3 and TRBJ2-2, is GAGVSQTPSNKVTEKGKYVELRCDPISGHTALYWYRQSLGQGPEFLIYFQGTGAADDSGLPNDRFFAVRPEGSVSTLKIQRTERGDSAVYLCASSPNGGRSTGELFFGEGSRLTVL.

The rearrangement joins TRBV3-1 (or the pseudogene TRBV3-2) to TRBJ2-1, with D uncertain. This CDR3 is 16 amino acids long. The ends were cut back, 3 bases at V and 8 bases at J, with 20 bases in the middle. Germline lookup yields CDR1 LGHDT and CDR2 YNNKEL (reference sequence). The chain's CDR3 is CASSQGRASPRDEQFF. Here the CDR3 DNA reads TGTGCCAGCAGCCAGGGCCGGGCCTCCCCTCGGGATGAGCAGTTCTTC.

The V gene is TRBV27, the J gene TRBJ2-2; D possibly matches TRBD1 or TRBD2 (6 bases each). The CDR3 loop spans 15 amino acids. The germline gives CDR1 MNHEY, CDR2 SMNVEV (reference sequence). The V end lost 2 bases, the J end lost 4 bases, and 11 bases lay between the germline ends. The CDR3 loop is CASSLEGGRTGELFF. In nucleotides, the CDR3 is TGTGCCAGCAGTTTAGAAGGGGGGCGCACCGGGGAGCTGTTTTTT.

The V call is TRBV11-2, the J call TRBJ1-2; 7 bases align to TRBD1. The CDR3 is 15 residues long. Germline values: CDR1 SGHAT, CDR2 FQNNGV. V gave up 1 base and J gave up 6 bases; unmatched junction bases: 8. The CDR3 sequence: CASSLGATGKHGYTF. CDR3 DNA: TGTGCCAGCAGCTTAGGGGCGACAGGGAAACATGGCTACACCTTC.

This clone was counted once. The rearrangement joins TRBV10-1 to TRBJ1-1, with D possibly matching TRBD1 (5 bases). The CDR3 has 14 amino acids. The V end lost 3 bases, the J end lost 4 bases, and 12 bases lay between the germline ends. The germline V gene has CDR1 WNHNN and CDR2 SYGVQD (reference sequence). CDR3 DNA sequence: TGCGCCAGCAGTGAAAGACAGTCGAGCACTGAAGCTTTCTTT. Encoded protein: CASSERQSSTEAFF.

The CDR3 bases are TGTGCCAGCAGTTTACCTGAATCCGGACGGCGGAACACTGAAGCTTTCTTT. It specifies CASSLPESGRRNTEAFF. V gene TRBV28 combines with J gene TRBJ1-1; D uncertain. CDR3 size: 17 residues. In germline, CDR1 is MDHEN, CDR2 SYDVKM. Trimming removed 2 bases at V and 1 base at J, with 17 bases between.

V is TRBV25-1 and J is TRBJ2-1, with 7 bases lining up with TRBD2. The CDR3 consists of 16 residues. The germline CDR1 and CDR2 sequences are MGHDK and SYGVNS. Trimming cost V 1 base and J 6 bases; bases outside gene matches: 9. The CDR3 bases are TGTGCCAGCAGTGAATTAGGTAGCGGGCCATTCAATGAGCAGTTCTTC. This encodes CASSELGSGPFNEQFF.

The chain has TRBV19 and TRBJ2-7; possibly TRBD1 or TRBD2 for D (5 bases each). The CDR3 loop spans 12 amino acids. Trimming removed 3 bases at V and 12 bases at J, with 15 bases between. Germline CDR1 LNHDA, CDR2 SQIVND (reference sequence). The DNA of the CDR3 is TGTGCCAGTAGTATCGAGGGACGCGCATTGTACTTC. Translated, it gives CASSIEGRALYF.

The V call is TRBV6-5, the J call TRBJ1-1, with D perhaps matching TRBD1 (5 bases). Trimming took off 4 bases at V and 1 base at J, with 10 bases between the two ends. From germline, CDR1 is MNHEY and CDR2 SVGAGI. This CDR3 spans 14 amino acids. The CDR3 sequence: CASSSTTENTEAFF. As DNA, the CDR3 is TGTGCCAGCAGTTCGACGACAGAGAACACTGAAGCTTTCTTT.

The chain recombines TRBV13 with TRBJ1-2; D is possibly TRBD1 (5 bases). The CDR3 sequence is 13 residues long. The germline gives CDR1 PRHDT, CDR2 FYEKMQ (reference sequence). The ends were cut back, 10 bases at V and 5 bases at J, with 17 bases in the middle. The CDR3 here is CANTVRGEYGYTF. The DNA for the CDR3 is TGTGCCAATACGGTACGGGGGGAATATGGCTACACCTTC.

The V call is TRBV7-8, the J call TRBJ2-2, with D maybe TRBD1 (6 bases). CDR1 SGHVS and CDR2 FQNEAQ come from the germline V gene. The ends were cut back, 5 bases at V and 5 bases at J, with 12 bases in the middle. The CDR3 is made up of 14 amino acids. This CDR3 is CASSSTGWTGELFF. The CDR3 DNA reads TGTGCCAGCAGCAGTACAGGGTGGACCGGGGAGCTGTTTTTT.

J is TRBJ2-7 and V is TRBV13, with 8 bases matching TRBD1. V gave up 5 bases and J gave up 4 bases; unmatched junction bases: 10. The CDR3 has 15 amino acids. Per the germline V gene, CDR1 is PRHDT and CDR2 is FYEKMQ (reference sequence). In DNA, the CDR3 is TGTGCCAGCAGCGATGTATCGACAGGGGCGTACGAGCAGTACTTC. Translation gives CASSDVSTGAYEQYF.

Note on this clone: An end of the junction does not agree with germline; a read error may underlie this. The gene calls are TRBV29-1 and TRBJ1-4, with unresolved D. Germline V gene data show CDR1 as SQVTM and CDR2 as ANQGSEA. The CDR3 is 12 residues long. Written as DNA, the CDR3 is TGCAGCGTTCTGGCAGAGAATGAAGAACTGTTTTTT. Its translation: CSVLAENEELFF.

The genes are TRBV7-9 and TRBJ2-3, with D unclear. V dropped 5 bases and J dropped 4 bases, with 10 bases sitting between them. CDR1 and CDR2 (germline): SEHNR, FQNEAQ (reference sequence). This CDR3 spans 13 amino acids. The CDR3 bases are TGTGCCAGCAGCCCTACCCCCCCAGATACGCAGTATTTT. This translates into CASSPTPPDTQYF.

The chain carries TRBV11-3 and TRBJ2-1; D is perhaps TRBD2 (6 bases). V lost 3 bases and J lost 9, with 6 bases in between. There are 11 residues in the CDR3. CDR1 is SGHNT, CDR2 YENEEA, per germline. The CDR3 DNA is TGTGCCAGCAGCTTCGGGGGTGAGCAGTTCTTC. Translating it yields CASSFGGEQFF.

This sequence joins TRBV10-3 and TRBJ1-5, with D maybe TRBD1 (5 bases). CDR1 and CDR2 (germline): ENHRY, SYGVKD. Trimming removed 6 bases at V and 3 bases at J, with 12 bases between. The CDR3 spans 14 residues. Here the CDR3 DNA reads TGTGCCATCAGCCGTGACAGTTCCAATCAGCCCCAGCATTTT. Protein sequence: CAISRDSSNQPQHF.

CDR3 residues: CASSRGLAGDNGELFF. The CDR3 nucleotides are TGTGCCAGCAGTCGTGGACTAGCGGGAGATAACGGGGAGCTGTTTTTT. The chain links TRBV7-2 to TRBJ2-2, with 13 nucleotides matching TRBD2. Germline CDR1 SGHTA, CDR2 FQGNSA. Germline trimming cut 6 bases from V and 7 bases from J; bases unmatched to any gene: 8. CDR3 length: 16 amino acids.